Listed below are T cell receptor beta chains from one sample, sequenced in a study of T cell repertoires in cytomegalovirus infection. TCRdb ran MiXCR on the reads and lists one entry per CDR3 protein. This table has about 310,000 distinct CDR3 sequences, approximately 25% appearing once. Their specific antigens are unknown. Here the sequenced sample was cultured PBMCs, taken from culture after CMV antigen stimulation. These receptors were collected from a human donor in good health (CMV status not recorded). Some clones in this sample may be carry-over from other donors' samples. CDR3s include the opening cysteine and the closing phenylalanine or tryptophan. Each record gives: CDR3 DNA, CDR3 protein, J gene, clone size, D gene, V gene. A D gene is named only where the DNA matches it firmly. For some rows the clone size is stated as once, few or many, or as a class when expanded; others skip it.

TGCGCCAGCAGCAGGGACCGGTACGAGCAGTACTTC CASSRDRYEQYF TRBJ2-7 few - TRBV5-1
TGTGCCAGCAGCCCCTGGGCCGGAGCTGGGAGCTATGGCTACACCTTC CASSPWAGAGSYGYTF TRBJ1-2 - - TRBV7-2
TGTGCCAGCAGTCCACGGGGCCTTAGTTCCTATAATTCACCCCTCCACTTT CASSPRGLSSYNSPLHF TRBJ1-6 few - TRBV27
TGTGCCAGCAGCACTGGGCCGGGCAAGGACACTGAAGCTTTCTTT CASSTGPGKDTEAFF TRBJ1-1 many - TRBV7-9
TGTGCCATCAGGCTTGGACAGAACACCGGGGAGCTGTTTTTT CAIRLGQNTGELFF TRBJ2-2 few - TRBV10-3
TGTGCCAGCAGCCAGATCGACAGGGCCCAAGAGACCCAGTACTTC CASSQIDRAQETQYF TRBJ2-5 few TRBD1 TRBV4-1
TGTGCCAGCAGTGACCTAAACAGGGGCGAGCAGTTCTTC CASSDLNRGEQFF TRBJ2-1 few TRBD1 TRBV6-6
TGCGCCAGCAGCCATCAAGACAGGTACAACACAGATACGCAGTATTTT CASSHQDRYNTDTQYF TRBJ2-3 - - TRBV4-1
TGTGCCTGGAGTGTGAGCATTTTTAATTCACCCCTCCACTTT CAWSVSIFNSPLHF TRBJ1-6 - - TRBV30
TGTGCCAGCAGCTCTAGTTCTAGCGGGGAGGCCTACAATGAGCAGTTCTTC CASSSSSSGEAYNEQFF TRBJ2-1 few TRBD2 TRBV11-2
TGCAGCACGACAGAAGTCAGCAATCAGCCCCAGCATTTT CSTTEVSNQPQHF TRBJ1-5 few - TRBV20-1
TGTGCCAGCCCGAGCGGGCTGAGCACAGATACGCAGTATTTT CASPSGLSTDTQYF TRBJ2-3 once - TRBV2
TGTGCCAGCAGTTCGGGCAATGAGCAGTTCTTC CASSSGNEQFF TRBJ2-1 many - TRBV27
TGTGCCATCAAAGGTGGGGCTGGCACTGAAGCTTTCTTT CAIKGGAGTEAFF TRBJ1-1 - - TRBV10-3
TGTGCCACCACCTTCCAGGGGGCCCAAGAGACCCAGTACTTC CATTFQGAQETQYF TRBJ2-5 - TRBD1 TRBV6-1
TGTGCCAGCAGCTTAGATTTAAGGGCCAGCCACACCGCCTACGAGCAGTACTTC CASSLDLRASHTAYEQYF TRBJ2-7 many - TRBV7-8
TGTGCCAGCAGCTTATTTCAAGAGGGCAATTCACCCCTCCACTTT CASSLFQEGNSPLHF TRBJ1-6 - - TRBV7-9
TGTGCCAGCAGCCTAAACCTCGGACTAGCGGGAGGCACCCCTGAGCAGTTCTTC CASSLNLGLAGGTPEQFF TRBJ2-1 - TRBD2 TRBV7-8
TGTGCCAGCAGCGGCGGACGGCTCACCGGGGAGCTGTTTTTT CASSGGRLTGELFF TRBJ2-2 - - TRBV9
TGCGCCAGCAGGCAACAGGGGAATGTCAATGAAAAACTGTTTTTT CASRQQGNVNEKLFF TRBJ1-4 few TRBD1 TRBV5-1
TGTGCCAGCAGCTTAGAGGGGATTGGAAACACCATATATTTT CASSLEGIGNTIYF TRBJ1-3 many - TRBV7-6
TGTGCCAGCAGTTTAGCGACTGAAGACTATGGCTACACCTTC CASSLATEDYGYTF TRBJ1-2 - - TRBV12-3/TRBV12-4
TGTGCCAGCAGCCCAGACAGGCCTAACTATGGCTACACCTTC CASSPDRPNYGYTF TRBJ1-2 many - TRBV7-2
TGTGCCACCAGCGGACGGGACTCCTACAATGAGCAGTTCTTC CATSGRDSYNEQFF TRBJ2-1 - - TRBV15
TGTGCCAGCAGTCCAAGGCGGCTAAACTATGGCTACACCTTC CASSPRRLNYGYTF TRBJ1-2 few - TRBV12-3/TRBV12-4
TGTGCCAGCAGCCAAGAAGGACAGGAGACCTCTGGGGCCAACGTCCTGACTTTC CASSQEGQETSGANVLTF TRBJ2-6 - TRBD1 TRBV4-2
TGTGCCAGCAGCTTAGGGGTTGGGACGAACACTGAAGCTTTCTTT CASSLGVGTNTEAFF TRBJ1-1 many - TRBV7-2
TGTGCCAGCAGTCCCACAAGGCTAGCCGGCCGGAGGAATGAGCAGTTCTTC CASSPTRLAGRRNEQFF TRBJ2-1 - - TRBV7-2
TGTGCCAGCAGCACTAACCCGGGACTAGCGGGATTCAGTGGGGATACGCAGTATTTT CASSTNPGLAGFSGDTQYF TRBJ2-3 - TRBD2 TRBV7-2